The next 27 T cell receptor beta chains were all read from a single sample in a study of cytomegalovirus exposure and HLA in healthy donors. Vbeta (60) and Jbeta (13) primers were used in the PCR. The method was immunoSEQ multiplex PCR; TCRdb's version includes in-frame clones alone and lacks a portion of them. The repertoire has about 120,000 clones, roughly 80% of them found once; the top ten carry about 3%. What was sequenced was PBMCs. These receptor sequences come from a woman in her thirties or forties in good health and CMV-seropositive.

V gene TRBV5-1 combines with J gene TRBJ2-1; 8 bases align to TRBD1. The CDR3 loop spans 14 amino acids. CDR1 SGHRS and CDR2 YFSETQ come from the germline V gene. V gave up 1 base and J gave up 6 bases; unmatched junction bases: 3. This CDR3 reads CASSLTGGSNEQFF. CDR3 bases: TGCGCCAGCAGCTTGACAGGGGGTAGCAATGAGCAGTTCTTC.

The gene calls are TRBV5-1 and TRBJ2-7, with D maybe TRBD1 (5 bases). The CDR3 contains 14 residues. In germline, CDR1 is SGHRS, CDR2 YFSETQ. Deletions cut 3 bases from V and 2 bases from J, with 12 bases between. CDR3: CASSYGHETYEQYF. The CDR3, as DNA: TGCGCCAGCAGCTACGGACATGAAACCTACGAGCAGTACTTC.

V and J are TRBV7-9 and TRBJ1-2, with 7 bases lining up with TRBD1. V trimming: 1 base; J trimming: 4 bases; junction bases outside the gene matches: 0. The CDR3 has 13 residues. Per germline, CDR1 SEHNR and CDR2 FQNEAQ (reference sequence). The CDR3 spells CASSLGDSYGYTF. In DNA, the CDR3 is TGTGCCAGCAGCTTAGGGGACAGCTATGGCTACACCTTC.

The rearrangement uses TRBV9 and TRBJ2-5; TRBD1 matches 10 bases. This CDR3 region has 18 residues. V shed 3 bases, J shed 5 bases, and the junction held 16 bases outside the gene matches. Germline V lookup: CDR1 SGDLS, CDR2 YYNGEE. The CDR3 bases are TGTGCCAGCAGCGATCCGACCTTGACAGGGGGCTTCGGGGAGACCCAGTACTTC. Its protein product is CASSDPTLTGGFGETQYF.

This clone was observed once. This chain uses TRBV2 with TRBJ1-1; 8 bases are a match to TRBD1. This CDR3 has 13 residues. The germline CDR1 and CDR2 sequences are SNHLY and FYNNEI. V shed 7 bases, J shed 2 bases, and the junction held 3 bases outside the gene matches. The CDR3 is CASTGQGNTEAFF. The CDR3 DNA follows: TGTGCCAGCACCGGACAGGGAAACACTGAAGCTTTCTTT.

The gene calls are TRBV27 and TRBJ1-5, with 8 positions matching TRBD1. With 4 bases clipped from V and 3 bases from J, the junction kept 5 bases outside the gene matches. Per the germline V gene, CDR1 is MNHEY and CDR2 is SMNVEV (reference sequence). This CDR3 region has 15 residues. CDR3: CASSSGTGPNQPQHF. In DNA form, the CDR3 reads TGTGCCAGCAGTTCCGGGACAGGACCCAATCAGCCCCAGCATTTT.

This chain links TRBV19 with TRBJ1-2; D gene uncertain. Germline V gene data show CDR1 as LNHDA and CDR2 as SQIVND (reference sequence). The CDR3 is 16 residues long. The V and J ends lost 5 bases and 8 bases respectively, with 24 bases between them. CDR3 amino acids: CASSYRAGGPGGGYTF. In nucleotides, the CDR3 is TGTGCCAGTAGTTACCGTGCCGGAGGGCCCGGAGGAGGCTACACCTTC. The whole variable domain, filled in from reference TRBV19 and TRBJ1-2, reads DGGITQSPKYLFRKEGQNVTLSCEQNLNHDAMYWYRQDPGQGLRLIYYSQIVNDFQKGDIAEGYSVSREKKESFPLTVTSAQKNPTAFYLCASSYRAGGPGGGYTFGSGTRLTVV.

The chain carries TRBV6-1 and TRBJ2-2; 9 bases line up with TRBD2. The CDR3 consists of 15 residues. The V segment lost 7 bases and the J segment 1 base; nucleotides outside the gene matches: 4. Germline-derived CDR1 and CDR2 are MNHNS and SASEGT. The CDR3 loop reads CASKRGRVNTGELFF. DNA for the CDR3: TGTGCCAGCAAACGCGGGAGGGTGAACACCGGGGAGCTGTTTTTT.

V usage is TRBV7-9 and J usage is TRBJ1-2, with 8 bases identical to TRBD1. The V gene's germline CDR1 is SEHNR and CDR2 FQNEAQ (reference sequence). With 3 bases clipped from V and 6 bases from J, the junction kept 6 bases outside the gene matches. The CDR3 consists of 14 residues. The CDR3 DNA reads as TGTGCCAGCAGCTTGGACAGGGAGGTCCATGGCTACACCTTC. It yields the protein CASSLDREVHGYTF.

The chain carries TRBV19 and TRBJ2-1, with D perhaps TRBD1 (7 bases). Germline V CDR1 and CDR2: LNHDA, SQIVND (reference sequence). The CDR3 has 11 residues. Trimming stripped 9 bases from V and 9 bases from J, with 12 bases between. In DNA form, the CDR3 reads TGTGCCAGCCTCCAGGGGGGTGAGCAGTTCTTC. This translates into CASLQGGEQFF.

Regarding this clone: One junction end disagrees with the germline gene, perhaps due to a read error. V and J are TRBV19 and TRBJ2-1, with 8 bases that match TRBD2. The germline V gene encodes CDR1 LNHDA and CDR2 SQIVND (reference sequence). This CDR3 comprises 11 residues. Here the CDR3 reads CASSPGLVSVF. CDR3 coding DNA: TGTGCCAGTAGTCCGGGACTAGTTAGTGTCTTC.

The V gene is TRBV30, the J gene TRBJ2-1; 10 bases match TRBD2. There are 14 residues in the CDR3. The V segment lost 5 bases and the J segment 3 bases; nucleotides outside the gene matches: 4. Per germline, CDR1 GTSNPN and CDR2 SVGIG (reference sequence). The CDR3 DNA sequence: TGTGCCTGGCGGACTAGCGGTAACTACAATGAGCAGTTCTTC. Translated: CAWRTSGNYNEQFF.

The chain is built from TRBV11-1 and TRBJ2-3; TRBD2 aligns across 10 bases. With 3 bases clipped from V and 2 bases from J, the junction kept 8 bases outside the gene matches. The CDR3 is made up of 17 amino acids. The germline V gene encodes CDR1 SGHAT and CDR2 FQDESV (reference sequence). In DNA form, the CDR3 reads TGTGCCAGCAGCTTCCCCATAGCGGGAGGCCACACAGATACGCAGTATTTT. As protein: CASSFPIAGGHTDTQYF. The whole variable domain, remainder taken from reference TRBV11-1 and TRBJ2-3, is EAEVAQSPRYKITEKSQAVAFWCDPISGHATLYWYRQILGQGPELLVQFQDESVVDDSQLPKDRFSAERLKGVDSTLKIQPAELGDSAMYLCASSFPIAGGHTDTQYFGPGTRLTVL.

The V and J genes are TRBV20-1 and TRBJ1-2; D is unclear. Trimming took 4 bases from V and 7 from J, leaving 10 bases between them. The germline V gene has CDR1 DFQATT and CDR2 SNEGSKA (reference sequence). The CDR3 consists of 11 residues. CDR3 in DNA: TGCAGTGCTACCTTCCTAGGTGGCTACACCTTC. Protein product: CSATFLGGYTF.

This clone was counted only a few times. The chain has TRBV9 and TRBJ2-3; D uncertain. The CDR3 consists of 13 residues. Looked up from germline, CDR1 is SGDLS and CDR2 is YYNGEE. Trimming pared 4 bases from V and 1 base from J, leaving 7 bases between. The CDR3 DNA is TGTGCCAGCAGCCCAAGCGGCACAGATACGCAGTATTTT. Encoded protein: CASSPSGTDTQYF. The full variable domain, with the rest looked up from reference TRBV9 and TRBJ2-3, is DSGVTQTPKHLITATGQRVTLRCSPRSGDLSVYWYQQSLDQGLQFLIQYYNGEERAKGNILERFSAQQFPDLHSELNLSSLELGDSALYFCASSPSGTDTQYFGPGTRLTVL.

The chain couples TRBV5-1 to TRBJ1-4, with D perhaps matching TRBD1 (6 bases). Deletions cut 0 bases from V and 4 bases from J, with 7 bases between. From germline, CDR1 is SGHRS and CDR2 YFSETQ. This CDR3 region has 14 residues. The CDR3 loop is CASSLAQGNEKLFF. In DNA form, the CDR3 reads TGCGCCAGCAGCTTGGCACAGGGTAATGAAAAACTGTTTTTT.

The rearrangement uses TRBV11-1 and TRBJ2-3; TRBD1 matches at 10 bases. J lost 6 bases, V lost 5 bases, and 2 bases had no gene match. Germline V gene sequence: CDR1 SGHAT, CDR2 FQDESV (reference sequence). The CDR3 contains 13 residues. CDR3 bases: TGTGCCAGCAGCAGACAGGGGGCGGATACGCAGTATTTT. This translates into CASSRQGADTQYF. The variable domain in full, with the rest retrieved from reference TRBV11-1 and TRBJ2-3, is EAEVAQSPRYKITEKSQAVAFWCDPISGHATLYWYRQILGQGPELLVQFQDESVVDDSQLPKDRFSAERLKGVDSTLKIQPAELGDSAMYLCASSRQGADTQYFGPGTRLTVL.

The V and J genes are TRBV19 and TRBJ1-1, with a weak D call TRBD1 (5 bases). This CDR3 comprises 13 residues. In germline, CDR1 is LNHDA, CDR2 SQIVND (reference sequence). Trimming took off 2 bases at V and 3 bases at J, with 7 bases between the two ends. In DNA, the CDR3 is TGTGCCAGTAGTATAACGGGGGACACTGAAGCTTTCTTT. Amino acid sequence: CASSITGDTEAFF.

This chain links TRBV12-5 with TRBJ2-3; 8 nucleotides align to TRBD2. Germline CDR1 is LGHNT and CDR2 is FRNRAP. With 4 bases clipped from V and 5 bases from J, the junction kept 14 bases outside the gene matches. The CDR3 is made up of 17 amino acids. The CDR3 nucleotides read TGTGCTAGTGGTTGGGCAGCGGAGCGGGGGAACCTAGATACGCAGTATTTT. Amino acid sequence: CASGWAAERGNLDTQYF.

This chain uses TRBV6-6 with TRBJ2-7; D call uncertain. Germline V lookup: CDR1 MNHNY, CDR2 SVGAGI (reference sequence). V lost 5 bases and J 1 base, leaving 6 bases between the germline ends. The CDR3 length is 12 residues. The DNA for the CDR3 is TGTGCCAGCAGTCCCTATTCCTACGAGCAGTACTTC. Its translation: CASSPYSYEQYF.

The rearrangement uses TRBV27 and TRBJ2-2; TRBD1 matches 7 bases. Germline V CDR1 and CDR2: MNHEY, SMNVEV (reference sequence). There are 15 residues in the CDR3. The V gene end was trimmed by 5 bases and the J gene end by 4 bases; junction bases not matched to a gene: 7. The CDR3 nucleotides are TGTGCCAGCAGTATAAAGGGGGCGAGCACCGGGGAGCTGTTTTTT. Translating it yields CASSIKGASTGELFF.

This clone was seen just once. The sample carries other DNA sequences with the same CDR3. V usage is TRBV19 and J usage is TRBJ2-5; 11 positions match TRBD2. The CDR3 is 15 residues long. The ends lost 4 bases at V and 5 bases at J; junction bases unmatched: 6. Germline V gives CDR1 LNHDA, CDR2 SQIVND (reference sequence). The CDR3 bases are TGTGCCAGTAGTAGAACTAGCGGGAGTCTGGAGACCCAGTACTTC. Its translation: CASSRTSGSLETQYF.

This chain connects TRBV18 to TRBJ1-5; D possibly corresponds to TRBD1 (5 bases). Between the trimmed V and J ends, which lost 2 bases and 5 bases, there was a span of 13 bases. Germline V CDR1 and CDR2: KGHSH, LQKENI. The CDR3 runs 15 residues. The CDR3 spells CASSPERTGDQPQHF. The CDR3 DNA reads TGTGCCAGCTCACCAGAACGGACGGGGGATCAGCCCCAGCATTTT.

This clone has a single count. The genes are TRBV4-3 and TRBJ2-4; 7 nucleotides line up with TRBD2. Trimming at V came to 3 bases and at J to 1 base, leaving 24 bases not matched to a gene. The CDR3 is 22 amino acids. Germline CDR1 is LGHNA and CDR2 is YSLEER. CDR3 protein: CASSHIPPRGGIGSGAKNIQYF. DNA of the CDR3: TGCGCCAGCAGCCACATCCCCCCAAGGGGAGGGATCGGATCGGGGGCCAAAAACATTCAGTACTTC.

CDR3 amino acids: CASSLLAAGSYEQYF. DNA of the CDR3: TGTGCCAGCAGTCTACTAGCGGCCGGCTCCTACGAGCAGTACTTC. The chain joins TRBV7-2 to TRBJ2-7, with 8 bases fitting TRBD2. CDR1 SGHTA and CDR2 FQGNSA come from the germline V gene. CDR3 length equals 15 residues. Unmatched junction bases numbered 7, after V lost 6 bases and J lost 0 bases.

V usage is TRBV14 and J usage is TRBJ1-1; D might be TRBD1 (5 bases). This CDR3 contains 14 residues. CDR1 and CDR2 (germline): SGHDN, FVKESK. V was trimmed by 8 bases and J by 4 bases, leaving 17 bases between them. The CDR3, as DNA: TGTGCCAGCGGCAGGGTGGGGTCGGGCACTGAAGCTTTCTTT. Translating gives CASGRVGSGTEAFF.

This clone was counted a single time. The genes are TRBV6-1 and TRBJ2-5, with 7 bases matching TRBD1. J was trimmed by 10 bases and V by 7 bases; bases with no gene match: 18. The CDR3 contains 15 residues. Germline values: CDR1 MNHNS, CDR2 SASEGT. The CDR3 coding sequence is TGTGCCAGCATACAAACAGGGGACCTCCATGGCGACCAGTACTTC. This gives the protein CASIQTGDLHGDQYF.